The entry below describes one T cell receptor (beta chain). Its target is unknown. The table came from immunoSEQ multiplex PCR; TCRdb's copy has only in-frame clones and leaves some out. The sample lists some 2.1 million clones, roughly 94% occurring once. The V and J ends lost 4 bases and 5 bases respectively, with 13 bases between them. Germline V gives CDR1 SGHRS, CDR2 YFSETQ. The CDR3 loop spans 13 amino acids. The data derive from a study of shared clonotypes between healthy human individuals. The study, taken as a whole, reports: Clonotypes which were not shared had lower generation probabilities than clonotypes that all four donors shared. Only a few donors were included, so the genetic and exposure-history diversity represented was limited.

The sequencing sample was made of naive CD4+ T cells sorted from blood. Subset defined: CD45RA+ positively selected. The sequence derives from a man between 18 and 29 years old in good health. This chain joins TRBV5-1 and TRBJ2-7; a possible D gene is TRBD1 (6 bases). The DNA for the CDR3 is TGCGCCAGCAGCAAACAGGGATGGGACGAGCAGTACTTC. The encoded protein is CASSKQGWDEQYF.